One sample yielded the 32 T cell receptor beta chains listed below, sequenced in a study of shared clonotypes between healthy human individuals. Cells designated naive CD8 were CD45RO-negative and were positively selected for CCR7, with terminally differentiated effector memory CD45RA+ cells excluded. TCRdb's table, derived via immunoSEQ multiplex PCR, lists solely in-frame clones and lacks some. The sample includes about 2 million clones, 85% to 95% of them seen just once. Sequencing was performed on naive CD8+ T cells sorted from blood. The receptors shown here come from a man aged 18 to 30 in good health.

This sequence joins TRBV19 and TRBJ1-3; a weak D match, TRBD1 (5 bases). The V end lost 6 bases, the J end lost 1 base, and 16 bases lay between the germline ends. This CDR3 contains 16 residues. In germline, CDR1 is LNHDA, CDR2 SQIVND (reference sequence). CDR3 sequence (DNA): TGTGCCAGTAGCCCCGAGTTGGAGGGGTCTGGAAACACCATATATTTT. As protein: CASSPELEGSGNTIYF.

The V and J genes are TRBV7-9 and TRBJ1-5; D is ambiguous. V was trimmed by 10 bases and J by 2 bases, leaving 15 bases between them. Per the germline V gene, CDR1 is SEHNR and CDR2 is FQNEAQ (reference sequence). The CDR3 totals 14 residues. Here the CDR3 reads CANIQPGGNQPQHF. DNA for the CDR3: TGTGCCAACATACAACCCGGGGGCAATCAGCCCCAGCATTTT.

The rearrangement joins TRBV9 to TRBJ1-3, with D possibly being TRBD1 (5 bases). The CDR3 is 15 amino acids. The germline CDR1 and CDR2 sequences are SGDLS and YYNGEE. V gave up 0 bases and J gave up 4 bases, with 11 bases separating them. CDR3 nucleotide sequence: TGTGCCAGCAGCGTAGTTGGGGACCCGGGAAACACCATATATTTT. The encoded protein is CASSVVGDPGNTIYF.

On this clone: This same CDR3 is encoded by further DNA sequences in the sample. The chain recombines TRBV28 with TRBJ1-5; TRBD1 is a possible D gene (5 bases). V shed 7 bases and J shed 4 bases, with 8 bases lying between them. CDR3 length: 12 residues. Germline CDR1 and CDR2: MDHEN and SYDVKM. CDR3 region: CASNGGNQPQHF. DNA for the CDR3: TGTGCCAGCAATGGGGGAAATCAGCCCCAGCATTTT.

The V and J genes are TRBV19 and TRBJ1-1, with no clear D. V lost 5 bases to trimming and J lost 3 bases, with 16 bases between them. The V gene's germline CDR1 is LNHDA and CDR2 SQIVND (reference sequence). This CDR3 spans 15 amino acids. In nucleotides, the CDR3 is TGTGCCAGTAGTCCACCTCTTGGGCTCCACACTGAAGCTTTCTTT. This codes for CASSPPLGLHTEAFF.

The DNA for the CDR3 is TGTGCCACCAGCAGAGGGGACAGCAATGAAAAACTGTTTTTT. Amino acids: CATSRGDSNEKLFF. This chain connects TRBV15 to TRBJ1-4; TRBD1 matches 7 bases. The CDR3 runs 14 residues. V trimming: 1 base; J trimming: 5 bases; junction bases outside the gene matches: 1. Germline CDR1 reads LNHNV; CDR2 reads YYDKDF (reference sequence).

The rearrangement uses TRBV6-1 and TRBJ1-2, with D hard to call. CDR3 length: 14 amino acids. Trimming shortened V by 1 base and J by 2 bases, and 8 bases separated the two germline ends. Germline CDR1 is MNHNS and CDR2 is SASEGT. The CDR3 DNA reads as TGTGCCAGCAGTGAAGTAGCAGGAAACTATGGCTACACCTTC. This encodes CASSEVAGNYGYTF.

The V gene is TRBV2, the J gene TRBJ2-1; D is ambiguous. V lost 4 bases and J lost 6, with 16 bases in between. The CDR3 consists of 15 residues. Germline loops: CDR1 SNHLY, CDR2 FYNNEI. The CDR3 DNA sequence: TGTGCCAGCAGTGCGCCGGGTCCGAGATCCAATGAGCAGTTCTTC. This sequence encodes CASSAPGPRSNEQFF. The full variable domain, in which reference TRBV2 and TRBJ2-1 provide the parts outside the CDR3, is EPEVTQTPSHQVTQMGQEVILRCVPISNHLYFYWYRQILGQKVEFLVSFYNNEISEKSEIFDDQFSVERPDGSNFTLKIRSTKLEDSAMYFCASSAPGPRSNEQFFGPGTRLTVL.

The chain couples TRBV25-1 to TRBJ1-2, with no clear D. In germline, CDR1 is MGHDK, CDR2 SYGVNS. Trimming pared 2 bases from V and 0 bases from J, leaving 13 bases between. The CDR3 spans 16 residues. The CDR3: CASSEPGEGANYGYTF. DNA for the CDR3: TGTGCCAGCAGTGAACCGGGAGAGGGAGCTAACTATGGCTACACCTTC.

This clone was observed once. This CDR3 reads CASSQDTDYQETQYF. Written as DNA, the CDR3 is TGCGCCAGCAGCCAAGACACTGACTACCAAGAGACCCAGTACTTC. This chain links TRBV4-3 with TRBJ2-5; D uncertain. Per germline, CDR1 LGHNA and CDR2 YSLEER. Trimming cost V 0 bases and J 0 bases, with 8 bases left between them. There are 15 residues in the CDR3.

This sequence joins TRBV27 and TRBJ2-3; D is perhaps TRBD2 (6 bases). Trimming stripped 1 base from V and 1 base from J, with 9 bases between. The CDR3 is 15 amino acids. Looked up from germline, CDR1 is MNHEY and CDR2 is SMNVEV (reference sequence). CDR3 region: CASSLYSSGTDTQYF. CDR3 in DNA: TGTGCCAGCAGTTTATATTCTAGCGGCACAGATACGCAGTATTTT.

V usage is TRBV29-1 and J usage is TRBJ1-3; unclear D gene. V gave up 7 bases and J gave up 1 base, with 5 bases separating them. This CDR3 region has 11 residues. The germline gives CDR1 SQVTM, CDR2 ANQGSEA. The CDR3 loop is CSAQSGNTIYF. The CDR3 DNA is TGCAGCGCCCAATCTGGAAACACCATATATTTT.

The genes are TRBV6-6 and TRBJ2-2; 8 bases align to TRBD1. Germline V CDR1 and CDR2: MNHNY, SVGAGI (reference sequence). V was clipped by 0 bases and J by 6 bases; unmatched bases: 6. The CDR3 is 16 amino acids. The CDR3 loop reads CASSYSLGTGAGELFF. The DNA for the CDR3 is TGTGCCAGCAGTTACTCGCTCGGGACAGGAGCCGGGGAGCTGTTTTTT.

Regarding this clone: This CDR3 is also generated by other DNA sequences in the sample. The V and J genes are TRBV7-9 and TRBJ2-7; D tentatively fits TRBD1 or TRBD2 (6 bases each). Trimming removed 3 bases at V and 4 bases at J, with 10 bases between. CDR3 length: 13 residues. Germline V gene data show CDR1 as SEHNR and CDR2 as FQNEAQ (reference sequence). The CDR3 region has the DNA TGTGCCAGCAGCTTGGGGGGCCAATACGAGCAGTACTTC. Translation: CASSLGGQYEQYF.

The chain combines TRBV4-1 with TRBJ2-7, with D perhaps being TRBD1 or TRBD2 (5 bases each). Germline lookup yields CDR1 MGHRA and CDR2 YSYEKL. The CDR3 consists of 13 residues. The V gene lost 0 bases and the J gene lost 6 bases, with 9 bases spanning the gap. The CDR3 coding sequence is TGCGCCAGCAGCCAAGAACTAGGGACCGAGCAGTACTTC. Protein: CASSQELGTEQYF.

This chain joins TRBV4-1 and TRBJ1-6; D call uncertain. CDR1 is MGHRA, CDR2 YSYEKL, per germline. Trimming pared 0 bases from V and 13 bases from J, leaving 16 bases between. The CDR3 covers 15 residues. The CDR3 nucleotides are TGCGCCAGCAGCCAAGATCCTGCGACCTTCTCGCCCCTCCACTTT. It translates to CASSQDPATFSPLHF.

This rearrangement joins TRBV27 to TRBJ2-1, with TRBD1 as a possible D gene (8 bases). The CDR3 is made up of 15 amino acids. V was shortened by 2 bases and J by 10 bases, with 18 bases between the two germline ends. Germline V gene sequence: CDR1 MNHEY, CDR2 SMNVEV (reference sequence). CDR3 DNA: TGTGCCAGCAGTTTACTCGGACAGGGAGGGGGGGAGCAGTTCTTC. As protein: CASSLLGQGGGEQFF.

The chain uses TRBV29-1 and TRBJ2-7; D gene uncertain. Trimming removed 4 bases at V and 3 bases at J, with 13 bases between. The CDR3 covers 13 residues. The germline gives CDR1 SQVTM, CDR2 ANQGSEA. The CDR3, as DNA: TGCAGCGTTGTGGGGATTGAGCACTACGAGCAGTACTTC. Its protein is CSVVGIEHYEQYF.

V usage is TRBV18 and J usage is TRBJ1-1; D is possibly TRBD1 (5 bases). Germline V lookup: CDR1 KGHSH, CDR2 LQKENI. CDR3 length: 13 amino acids. V was cut by 3 bases and J by 3 bases, with 8 bases left in between. CDR3 nucleotide sequence: TGTGCCAGCTCACCTCGGGGGGACACTGAAGCTTTCTTT. Translation: CASSPRGDTEAFF.

The chain joins TRBV5-4 to TRBJ2-7; possibly TRBD1 or TRBD2 for D (6 bases each). CDR1 SGHNT and CDR2 YYREEE come from the germline V gene (reference sequence). The CDR3 extends over 15 amino acids. With 0 bases removed from V and 4 bases from J, the gap between germline ends came to 14 bases. The CDR3: CASSLVGGPGYEQYF. The CDR3 bases are TGTGCCAGCAGCTTGGTGGGGGGCCCAGGGTACGAGCAGTACTTC.

The chain carries TRBV6-5 and TRBJ1-2; D is unresolved. The V gene's germline CDR1 is MNHEY and CDR2 SVGAGI. The CDR3 covers 13 residues. Trimming stripped 6 bases from V and 0 bases from J, with 8 bases between. The CDR3 nucleotides read TGTGCCAGCAGCCCTCGAACTAACTATGGCTACACCTTC. Amino acids: CASSPRTNYGYTF.

Concerning this clone: This CDR3 is also generated by other DNA sequences in the sample. V gene TRBV7-9 combines with J gene TRBJ2-3; 7 bases fit TRBD1. J was trimmed by 4 bases and V by 1 base; bases with no gene match: 2. Germline CDR1 and CDR2: SEHNR and FQNEAQ (reference sequence). The CDR3 extends over 14 amino acids. This CDR3 is CASSLGQGADTQYF. The DNA for the CDR3 is TGTGCCAGCAGCTTAGGACAGGGCGCAGATACGCAGTATTTT.

This clone showed up just once. This chain connects TRBV7-9 to TRBJ1-2; unclear D gene. Germline values: CDR1 SEHNR, CDR2 FQNEAQ (reference sequence). With 2 bases removed from V and 2 bases from J, the gap between germline ends came to 9 bases. CDR3 length equals 14 residues. The CDR3 here is CASSLQDLNYGYTF. The CDR3 nucleotides read TGTGCCAGCAGCTTACAGGACTTGAACTATGGCTACACCTTC.

The chain has TRBV11-2 and TRBJ2-5; D ambiguous. The CDR3 length is 17 residues. Deletions cut 0 bases from V and 3 bases from J, with 17 bases between. The germline CDR1 and CDR2 sequences are SGHAT and FQNNGV. The CDR3 protein is CASSLDLITQLEETQYF. CDR3 DNA: TGTGCCAGCAGCTTAGATCTCATCACCCAGTTGGAAGAGACCCAGTACTTC.

V gene TRBV15 combines with J gene TRBJ1-4, with D perhaps matching TRBD1 (6 bases). Germline V CDR1 and CDR2: LNHNV, YYDKDF (reference sequence). The CDR3 runs 16 residues. V was trimmed by 3 bases and J by 4 bases, leaving 15 bases between them. CDR3 amino acids: CATSRVLQGLNEKLFF. In DNA form, the CDR3 reads TGTGCCACCAGCAGGGTCTTACAGGGCCTTAATGAAAAACTGTTTTTT.

This sequence joins TRBV7-9 and TRBJ2-7; D is undetermined. CDR1 is SEHNR, CDR2 FQNEAQ, per germline (reference sequence). V was cut by 3 bases and J by 4 bases, with 7 bases left in between. This CDR3 comprises 12 residues. CDR3 residues: CASSLFGYEQYF. The CDR3 DNA reads TGTGCCAGCAGCTTGTTTGGTTACGAGCAGTACTTC.

Details on this clone: At the DNA level, this CDR3 is encoded by other sequences in the same sample as well. The chain couples TRBV5-6 to TRBJ2-5; perhaps D is TRBD1 or TRBD2 (5 bases each). The CDR3 covers 13 residues. Trimming cost V 2 bases and J 5 bases, with 10 bases left between them. Germline V gene sequence: CDR1 SGHDT, CDR2 YYEEEE. For the CDR3, the DNA is TGTGCCAGCAGCTTCAGAGGGGAGGAGACCCAGTACTTC. Its translation: CASSFRGEETQYF.

This chain connects TRBV5-6 to TRBJ2-4, with a weak D call TRBD1 (7 bases). Trimming stripped 4 bases from V and 1 base from J, with 15 bases between. Germline assignment: CDR1 SGHDT and CDR2 YYEEEE. The CDR3 extends over 16 amino acids. In DNA form, the CDR3 reads TGTGCCAGCAGCCCCACAGGGGAGGATGCCAAAAACATTCAGTACTTC. Its translation: CASSPTGEDAKNIQYF.

CDR3 sequence: CASSSGLAGLETQYF. The CDR3 coding sequence is TGTGCCAGCAGTTCGGGACTAGCGGGGTTAGAGACCCAGTACTTC. This chain joins TRBV6-6 and TRBJ2-5, with 13 bases fitting TRBD2. Germline CDR1 MNHNY, CDR2 SVGAGI (reference sequence). The CDR3 covers 15 residues. V lost 4 bases to trimming and J lost 4 bases; unmatched junction nucleotides: 3.

The chain is built from TRBV27 and TRBJ1-6; possible D gene TRBD1, 5 bases. The CDR3 consists of 13 residues. V was clipped by 5 bases and J by 16 bases, with 18 bases between them. CDR1 MNHEY and CDR2 SMNVEV come from the germline V gene (reference sequence). In DNA form, the CDR3 reads TGTGCCAGCAGTGGGGGACCGCGAGGTTGGCTCCACTTT. It yields the protein CASSGGPRGWLHF.

The J gene is TRBJ2-5, the V gene TRBV10-3; 11 bases fit TRBD2. The CDR3 runs 15 residues. Germline V gives CDR1 ENHRY, CDR2 SYGVKD. V dropped 2 bases and J dropped 4; count of bases not matched to a gene: 3. The CDR3 DNA follows: TGTGCCATCAGTGAGGGGACTAGCGGAGGAGAGACCCAGTACTTC. Protein product: CAISEGTSGGETQYF.

V usage is TRBV5-6 and J usage is TRBJ2-6; D call uncertain. The V end was cut by 1 base, the J end by 1 base, with 3 bases between. Germline lookup yields CDR1 SGHDT and CDR2 YYEEEE. The CDR3 sequence is 14 residues long. The CDR3 is CASSLRSGANVLTF. The CDR3 coding sequence is TGTGCCAGCAGCTTGAGATCTGGGGCCAACGTCCTGACTTTC.